This T cell receptor (beta chain) derives from a study of shared clonotypes between healthy human individuals. Study-level information: The cohort comprised two women and a few men. Their ages spanned 18 to 49 years.

The study, taken as a whole, reports: Incompleteness in sorted-subset sequencing, despite large depth, was shown by rarefaction.

Adult Caucasians living in Nashville, Tennessee made up all of the donors. CD4+ cells underwent separation, giving CD45RA+ naive and CD45RA-negative memory subsets. Data came from immunoSEQ multiplex PCR; TCRdb stores just in-frame clones and leaves some out. The sample gives hundreds of thousands of clones, around 97% of which show up once; around 0.057% is in the top ten. The germline V and J ends were trimmed by 0 bases and 9 bases, with 21 bases remaining between them. CDR3 length equals 17 residues. Looked up from germline, CDR1 is WNHNN and CDR2 is SYGVQD (reference sequence). With respect to this clone: Its specificity is unknown.

The TCR sequence derives from a woman in her thirties in good health. The chain couples TRBV10-1 to TRBJ2-1; either TRBD1 or TRBD2 may fit D (6 bases each). Material for sequencing was naive CD4+ T cells sorted from blood. Subset: CD45RA+ positively selected. The CDR3: CASSESAAGHGGPEQFF. The CDR3 DNA reads TGCGCCAGCAGTGAGTCAGCGGCGGGACACGGGGGACCTGAGCAGTTCTTC.